A selection of T cell receptor beta chains follows, all from one sample in a study of blood T cell repertoires in COVID-19. Libraries were prepared by immunoSEQ multiplex PCR; TCRdb keeps only in-frame clonotypes and omits some of them. The sample comprises under 150,000 clones, about 88% of which are singletons, and less than 2.5% rests with the top ten. Sequenced input: PBMCs or T cells enriched from blood (not recorded which). The origin of the receptors is a woman aged 45-65 years who had recovered from COVID-19. CDR3s include the opening cysteine and the closing phenylalanine or tryptophan. The order of the fields is D gene, clone size, J gene, V gene, CDR3 DNA, CDR3 protein. The D gene is left open where the match is weak. The size field is filled for only some rows; it gives once, few, many or a size class.

TRBD1 | - | TRBJ2-4 | TRBV4-1 | TGCGCCAGCAGCCAAGAGACAGGGGGCGCCGATTTTGGCAAAAACATTCAGTACTTC | CASSQETGGADFGKNIQYF
TRBD2 | - | TRBJ2-1 | TRBV3-1/TRBV3-2 | TGTGCCAGCAGCCAAGATCTAGGGACTAGTAATGAGCAGTTCTTC | CASSQDLGTSNEQFF
TRBD1 | - | TRBJ2-3 | TRBV5-1 | TGCGCCAGCAGCTTGGGACAGGGCTCCACAGATACGCAGTATTTT | CASSLGQGSTDTQYF
- | few | TRBJ2-5 | TRBV4-1 | TGCGCCAGCAGCCAAGACATAGAGGGAGAGACCCAGTACTTC | CASSQDIEGETQYF
TRBD2 | - | TRBJ2-1 | TRBV18 | TGTGCCAGCTCACCGGGGACTAGCGGGGGAGATGAGCAGTTCTTC | CASSPGTSGGDEQFF
TRBD2 | once | TRBJ2-3 | TRBV4-2 | TGTGCCAGCAGCCCACCTAGCGGGGGGGATACGCAGTATTTT | CASSPPSGGDTQYF
TRBD1 | once | TRBJ1-2 | TRBV9 | TGTGCCAGCAGCGTAGGGGGACAGGGGGCGCTTGGCTACACCTTC | CASSVGGQGALGYTF
- | few | TRBJ1-1 | TRBV5-1 | TGCGCCAGCAGCTTAGCGGGATCCGGCACTGAAGCTTTCTTT | CASSLAGSGTEAFF
TRBD1 | - | TRBJ1-5 | TRBV2 | TGTGCCAGCAGTGCTCACGGACAGGGCAGAAATAGCAATCAGCCCCAGCATTTT | CASSAHGQGRNSNQPQHF
- | - | TRBJ1-1 | TRBV11-2 | TGTGCCAGCAGCCCCCGGACAGTGAACACTGAAGCTTTCTTT | CASSPRTVNTEAFF
TRBD2 | - | TRBJ2-1 | TRBV7-9 | TGTGCCAGCAGCCCCCGTAGGATAGCGGGGGGGTACGAGCAGTTCTTC | CASSPRRIAGGYEQFF
TRBD1 | - | TRBJ1-4 | TRBV5-1 | TGCGCCAGCAGCGGTACAGGGGCTACTAATGAAAAACTGTTTTTT | CASSGTGATNEKLFF
TRBD1 | - | TRBJ2-5 | TRBV4-1 | TGCGCCAGCAGGCAGCGTCCGGGACAGGGAGGAGAGACCCAGTACTTC | CASRQRPGQGGETQYF
- | once | TRBJ1-1 | TRBV5-8 | TGTGCCAGCAGCCGTCGTTCGAACACTGAAGCTTTCTTT | CASSRRSNTEAFF
- | - | TRBJ1-6 | TRBV5-6 | TGTGCCAGCAGCTTGGTGCGGGGTTTTGGGTCACCCCTCCACTTT | CASSLVRGFGSPLHF
- | few | TRBJ1-3 | TRBV4-1 | TGCGCCAGCAGCCAAGACAGGGAGGCTGGAAACACCATATATTTT | CASSQDREAGNTIYF
- | - | TRBJ2-3 | TRBV19 | TGTGCCAGTAGTCTTGGGGGGAACACAGATACGCAGTATTTT | CASSLGGNTDTQYF
TRBD1 | - | TRBJ2-3 | TRBV29-1 | TGCAGCGCCAGACAGGGTCCTTCTTCAGATACGCAGTATTTT | CSARQGPSSDTQYF
- | - | TRBJ1-1 | TRBV6-5 | TGTGCCAGCAGCCGGGGTTATAGTGGGGACACTGAAGCTTTCTTT | CASSRGYSGDTEAFF
TRBD1 | - | TRBJ2-7 | TRBV27 | TGTGCCAGCAGTCCGCAGACAGGGGCCGAGCAGTACTTC | CASSPQTGAEQYF
- | few | TRBJ1-5 | TRBV21-1 | TGTGCCAGCAGCAAAGAGGCCAGGAGGCCCAATCAGCCCCAGCATTTT | CASSKEARRPNQPQHF
- | - | TRBJ2-1 | TRBV7-6 | TGTGCCAGCAGCCCCTGGACAGATATCTCCTACAATGAGCAGTTCTTC | CASSPWTDISYNEQFF
TRBD1 | - | TRBJ1-5 | TRBV19 | TGTGCCAGTACCCCGTGGGGAGGGACAGGTTCGGGACAGCCCCAGCATTTT | CASTPWGGTGSGQPQHF
- | once | TRBJ2-6 | TRBV5-4 | TGTGCCAGCAGCTTGTGGGGGGCTGGGGCCAACGTCCTGACTTTC | CASSLWGAGANVLTF
TRBD1 | - | TRBJ1-1 | TRBV30 | TGTGCCTGGAGTGTTAACCAGGGGGCGTTCGGCACTGAAGCTTTCTTT | CAWSVNQGAFGTEAFF
- | - | TRBJ2-7 | TRBV4-1 | TGCGCCAGCAGCCAATCCAGGACCTACGAGCAGTACTTC | CASSQSRTYEQYF